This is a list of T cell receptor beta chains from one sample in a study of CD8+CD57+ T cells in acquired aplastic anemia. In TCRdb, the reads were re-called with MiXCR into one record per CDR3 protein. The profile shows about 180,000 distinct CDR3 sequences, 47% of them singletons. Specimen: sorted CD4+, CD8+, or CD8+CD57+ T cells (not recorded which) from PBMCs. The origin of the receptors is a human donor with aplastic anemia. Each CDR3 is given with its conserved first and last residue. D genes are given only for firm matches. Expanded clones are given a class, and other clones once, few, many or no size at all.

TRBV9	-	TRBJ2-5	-	TGTGCCAGCTCACCACAGGGCGGGGCCGAGACCCAGTACTTC	CASSPQGGAETQYF
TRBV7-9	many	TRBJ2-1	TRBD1	TGTGCCAGCAGTTACCCGGGACAGGGTAATGAGCAGTTCTTC	CASSYPGQGNEQFF
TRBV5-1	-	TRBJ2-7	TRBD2	TGCGCCAGCGCCGGGACTATAGGCGAGCAGTACTTC	CASAGTIGEQYF
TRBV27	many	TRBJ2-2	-	TGTGCCAGCAGAACCCCCGGATCGAACACCGGGGAGCTGTTTTTT	CASRTPGSNTGELFF
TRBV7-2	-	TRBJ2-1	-	TGTGCCAGCAACTATGGGGCTGACAATGAGCAGTTCTTC	CASNYGADNEQFF
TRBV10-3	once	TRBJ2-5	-	TGTGCCATCAGTGAGGGGCGGGGTGGAGAGACCCAGTACTTC	CAISEGRGGETQYF
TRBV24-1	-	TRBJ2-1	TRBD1	TGTGCCACCAGTGCCTTACAGGGGGCACGGGAGCAGTTCTTC	CATSALQGAREQFF
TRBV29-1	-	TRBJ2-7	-	TGCAGCGTGGGAGGGACACCCGACCTCTACGAGCAGTACTTC	CSVGGTPDLYEQYF
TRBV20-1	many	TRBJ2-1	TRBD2	TGCAGTGCCAAGAAGCGGGGGGGAATGAATGAGCAGTTCTTC	CSAKKRGGMNEQFF
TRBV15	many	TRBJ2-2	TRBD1	TGTGCCACCAGTGAACCGGGACAGGGTCTAATCGACACCGGGGAGCTGTTTTTT	CATSEPGQGLIDTGELFF
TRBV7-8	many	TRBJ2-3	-	TGTGCCAGCAGTTCGGACAGCCCCACAGATACGCAGTATTTT	CASSSDSPTDTQYF
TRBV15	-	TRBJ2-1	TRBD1	TGTGCCACCAGCAGTTCGGACAGGGGGGCCTATGAGCAGTTCTTC	CATSSSDRGAYEQFF
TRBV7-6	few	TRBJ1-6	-	TGTGCCAGCAGCATAAACGATTCACCCCTCCACTTT	CASSINDSPLHF
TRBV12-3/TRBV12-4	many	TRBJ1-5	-	TGTGCCAGCAGGGCCCTGGGGCCCCAGCATTTT	CASRALGPQHF
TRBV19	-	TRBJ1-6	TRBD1	TGTGCCAGTGGTCCACGGGCAGGGGGACGTTCACCCCTCCACTTT	CASGPRAGGRSPLHF
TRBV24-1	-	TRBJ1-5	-	TGTGCCACCAGTGACCGAAATACAGGTACCAATCAGCCCCAGCATTTT	CATSDRNTGTNQPQHF
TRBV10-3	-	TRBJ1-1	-	TGTGCCATCAGGACTACAGGGAGTAGCGCTGAAGCTTTCTTT	CAIRTTGSSAEAFF
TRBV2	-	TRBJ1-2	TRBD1	TGTGCCAGTCACCGGGACAGTAACTATGGCTACACCTTC	CASHRDSNYGYTF
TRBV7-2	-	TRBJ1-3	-	TGTGCCAGCTCACCGGGCGGATCTGGAAACACCATATATTTT	CASSPGGSGNTIYF
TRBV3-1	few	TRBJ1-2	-	TGTGCCAGCAGCTCCCCGGGGAGAAACTATGGCTACACCTTC	CASSSPGRNYGYTF
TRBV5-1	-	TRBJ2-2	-	TGCGCCAGCAGCTTGGCCGGAGGATCGAACACCGGGGAGCTGTTTTTT	CASSLAGGSNTGELFF
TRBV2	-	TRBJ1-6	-	TGTGCCAGCAGTGAAGGGGGAGATTCACCCCTCCACTTT	CASSEGGDSPLHF
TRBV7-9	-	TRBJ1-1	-	TGTGCCAGCAGCTTACCGAACTACACTGAAGCTTTCTTT	CASSLPNYTEAFF
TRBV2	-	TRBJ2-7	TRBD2	TGTGCCACCGAAGAGGGTAGCGGGAGACTGTACTTC	CATEEGSGRLYF
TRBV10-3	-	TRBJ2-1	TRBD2	TGTGCCATCAGTGATCTAGCGGATGCGCCCTTTAGGGATGAGCAGTTCTTC	CAISDLADAPFRDEQFF
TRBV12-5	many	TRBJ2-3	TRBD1	TGTGCTAGTGCCCGGGGACAGTTCCCCACAGATACGCAGTATTTT	CASARGQFPTDTQYF
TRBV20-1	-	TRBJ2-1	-	TGCAGTGCTAGTGGGGGCGGGGGCCTGTACAATGAGCAGTTCTTC	CSASGGGGLYNEQFF
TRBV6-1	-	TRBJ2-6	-	TGTGCCAGCAGTGAGCCAGGGAGTGGGGCCAACGTCCTGACTTTC	CASSEPGSGANVLTF
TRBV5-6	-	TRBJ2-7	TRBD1	TGTGCCAGCAGCTTGGGCTTGGGACAGGGGTCTTTGTACGAGCAGTACTTC	CASSLGLGQGSLYEQYF
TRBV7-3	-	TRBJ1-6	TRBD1	TGTGCCAGCGGACAGGGGACTTCACCCCTCCACTTT	CASGQGTSPLHF
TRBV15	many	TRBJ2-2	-	TGTGCCACCAGCACTAGAGGAGGGAACACCGGGGAGCTGTTTTTT	CATSTRGGNTGELFF
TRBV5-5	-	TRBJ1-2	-	TGTGCCAGCAGCTTGGAGGACAGCTACTATGGCTACACCTTC	CASSLEDSYYGYTF
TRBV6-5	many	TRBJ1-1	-	TGTGCCAGCAGGGGGACATCTGAAGCTTTCTTT	CASRGTSEAFF
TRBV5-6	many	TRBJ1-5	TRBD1	TGTGCCAGCAGCTTACGGGACAGGGTAGGGCAGCCCCAGCATTTT	CASSLRDRVGQPQHF
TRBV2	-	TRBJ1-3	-	TGTGCCAGCAGTGAAGGGCCCGAGTGGGGAGGAAACACCATATATTTT	CASSEGPEWGGNTIYF
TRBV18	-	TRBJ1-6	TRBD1	TGTGCCAGCTCACCGGGCAGACAGGGTCCTTGGCCACCCCTCCACTTT	CASSPGRQGPWPPLHF
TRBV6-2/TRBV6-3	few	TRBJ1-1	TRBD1	TGTGCCAGCAGGTACCGGTCAACAGGGGTGGTCATGAACACTGAAGCTTTCTTT	CASRYRSTGVVMNTEAFF
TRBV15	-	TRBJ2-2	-	TGTGCCACCAGCAGAGACTTAACAGTGTTGGGGGAGCTGTTTTTT	CATSRDLTVLGELFF
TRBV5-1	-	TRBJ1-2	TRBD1	TGCGCCAGCAGCTTGGGCACTGGACAGGGGAAATCGGGCTACACCTTC	CASSLGTGQGKSGYTF
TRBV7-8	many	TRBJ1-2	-	TGTGCCAGCAGCCCTAACTCCGACGGCTACACCTTC	CASSPNSDGYTF
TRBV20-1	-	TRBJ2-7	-	TGCAGTACCGGGACACCTACGGAGCAGTACTTC	CSTGTPTEQYF
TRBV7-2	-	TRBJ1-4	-	TGTGCCAGCAGCTCGAGGTACGGGGAAAAACTGTTTTTT	CASSSRYGEKLFF
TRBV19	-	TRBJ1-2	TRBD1	TGTGCCAGTAGTAAGCAGGGGGCGGTATACGGGGCCTATGGCTACACCTTC	CASSKQGAVYGAYGYTF
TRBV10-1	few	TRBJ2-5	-	TGCGCCAGCAGCCGAGACCTAAACGATAAGACCCAGTACTTC	CASSRDLNDKTQYF
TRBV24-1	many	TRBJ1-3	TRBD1	TGTGCCACCAGTGATCCCGGGACAGGACACACCATATATTTT	CATSDPGTGHTIYF
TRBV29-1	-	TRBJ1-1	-	TGCAGCGTTGTTGCGGTTGAAGCTTTCTTT	CSVVAVEAFF
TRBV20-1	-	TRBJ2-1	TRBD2	TGCAGTGCGCAGACGTCTAGCGGGAGCGATGAGCAGTTCTTC	CSAQTSSGSDEQFF
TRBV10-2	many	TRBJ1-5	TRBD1	TGCGCCAGCAGTGGGACAGGGCCGGGGGGCAATCAGCCCCAGCATTTT	CASSGTGPGGNQPQHF
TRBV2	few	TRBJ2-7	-	TGCGCCAGCAGCCCCAGGACCGGTCCGGACGAGCAGTACTTC	CASSPRTGPDEQYF
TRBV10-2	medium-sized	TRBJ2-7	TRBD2	TGCGCCAGCAGTGAGATGCGGGGGGCTCCGAGCGAGCAGTACTTC	CASSEMRGAPSEQYF
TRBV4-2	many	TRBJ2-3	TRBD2	TGTGCCAGCAGCCAAGAAGCGGGGGGGCAGAGAGATACGCAGTATTTT	CASSQEAGGQRDTQYF
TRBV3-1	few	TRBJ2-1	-	TGTGCCAGCAGCCAGTCCGGGGCGGGGGCCAACTACAATGAGCAGTTCTTC	CASSQSGAGANYNEQFF
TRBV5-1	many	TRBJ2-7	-	TGCGCCAGCAGCCCCTGGGGTGAAGACTACGAGCAGTACTTC	CASSPWGEDYEQYF
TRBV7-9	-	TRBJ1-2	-	TGTGCCAGCAGCTTAGGTGTTTTGGACCATGGCTACACCTTC	CASSLGVLDHGYTF
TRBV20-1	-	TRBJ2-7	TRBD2	TGCAGTGCTCGGACTAGTCTATCCTACGAGCAGTACTTC	CSARTSLSYEQYF
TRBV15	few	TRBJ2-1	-	TGTGCCACCAGCGCAGAAAGAGGACTTTCCTACAATGAGCAGTTCTTC	CATSAERGLSYNEQFF
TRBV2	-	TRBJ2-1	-	TGTGCCAGCAATACCGGGACTCAGGGCAATGAGCAGTTCTTC	CASNTGTQGNEQFF